This record looks at one T cell receptor beta chain sequence and its context. Antigen: not known. It was autoimmune disease history or systemic immunosuppression that excluded patients. The study sampled blood at baseline, cycle 4 day 1, and cycle 7 day 1. The germline V gene encodes CDR1 MGHRA and CDR2 YSYEKL. V was clipped by 0 bases and J by 8 bases; unmatched bases: 5. The CDR3 extends over 14 amino acids. The sample is drawn from a study of OX40 agonist ivuxolimab in advanced cancers. About the study: Patients were given ivuxolimab, an antibody that agonizes OX40 (CD134). General study findings and limits: Among patients with partial responses at 0.1-3.0 mg/kg, clonal expansion was among the lowest.

The method was immunoSEQ multiplex PCR; TCRdb's version includes in-frame clones alone and lacks a portion of them. The sample has approximately 15,000 clones, 70% to 90% seen once. The sample here was CD4+ or CD8+ T cells sorted from blood, taken in a trial of the OX40 agonist ivuxolimab. The origin of this receptor is an adult with an advanced solid tumor such as melanoma, head and neck, liver or kidney cancer. The V gene is TRBV4-1, the J gene TRBJ2-3; 7 bases align to TRBD2. DNA of the CDR3: TGCGCCAGCAGCCAAGACAGGGCTAGCGGTACGCAGTATTTT. It translates to CASSQDRASGTQYF.